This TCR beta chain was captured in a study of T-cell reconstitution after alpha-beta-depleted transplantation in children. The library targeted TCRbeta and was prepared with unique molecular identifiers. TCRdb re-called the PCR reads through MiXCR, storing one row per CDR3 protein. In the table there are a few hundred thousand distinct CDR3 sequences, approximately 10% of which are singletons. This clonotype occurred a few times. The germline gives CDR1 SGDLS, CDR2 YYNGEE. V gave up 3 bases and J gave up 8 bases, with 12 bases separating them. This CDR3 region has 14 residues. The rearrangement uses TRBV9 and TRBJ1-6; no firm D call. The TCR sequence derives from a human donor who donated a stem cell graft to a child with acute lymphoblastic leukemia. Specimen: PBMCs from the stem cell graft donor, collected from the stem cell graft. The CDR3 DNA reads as TGTGCCAGCAGCGGGGGAGACCCATATTCACCCCTCCACTTT. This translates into CASSGGDPYSPLHF.